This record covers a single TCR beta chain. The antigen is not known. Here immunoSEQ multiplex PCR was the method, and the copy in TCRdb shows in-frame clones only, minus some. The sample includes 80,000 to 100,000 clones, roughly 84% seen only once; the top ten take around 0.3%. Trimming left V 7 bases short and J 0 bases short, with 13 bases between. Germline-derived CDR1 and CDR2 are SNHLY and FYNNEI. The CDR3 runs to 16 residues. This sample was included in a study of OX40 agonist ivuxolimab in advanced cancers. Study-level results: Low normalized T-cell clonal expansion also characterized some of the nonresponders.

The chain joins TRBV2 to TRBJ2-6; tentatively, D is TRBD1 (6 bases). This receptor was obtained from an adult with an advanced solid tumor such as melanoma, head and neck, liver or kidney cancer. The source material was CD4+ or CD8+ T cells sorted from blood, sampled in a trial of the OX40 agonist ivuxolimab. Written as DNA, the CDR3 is TGTGCCAGCATTCCGGACAGTCGCTCTGGGGCCAACGTCCTGACTTTC. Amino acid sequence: CASIPDSRSGANVLTF.